The rows below give T cell receptor beta chains drawn from one sample of a study of blood T cells in healthy people across ages. TCRdb ran MiXCR on the 5' RACE reads and lists one entry per CDR3 protein. The sample has roughly 1,800,000 distinct CDR3 sequences; 49% are singletons. The source material was blood. The receptors stem from a woman aged 40 to 50 in good health. CDR3s include the opening cysteine and the closing phenylalanine or tryptophan. A D gene is named only where the DNA matches it firmly. The listing skips clone size in some rows; elsewhere it reads once, few, many or a size class.

d_gene,j_gene,abundance,v_gene,CDR3aa,CDR3nt
-,TRBJ1-6,-,TRBV5-1,CASSSDMNSPLHF,TGCGCCAGCAGCTCAGACATGAATTCACCCCTCCACTTT
-,TRBJ2-5,-,TRBV7-2,CSSSLSGETQYF,TGTTCCAGCAGCTTATCCGGAGAGACCCAGTACTTC
TRBD1,TRBJ1-2,-,TRBV4-2,CASSHGQEVGGYTF,TGTGCCAGCAGCCATGGACAGGAGGTAGGGGGCTACACCTTC
TRBD1,TRBJ2-7,few,TRBV5-1,CASSLASGTGLYEQYF,TGCGCCAGCAGCTTGGCCTCCGGGACAGGTCTTTACGAGCAGTACTTC
TRBD2,TRBJ2-3,-,TRBV6-6,CASSYRGDRTDTQYF,TGTGCCAGCAGTTACCGGGGGGATCGCACAGATACGCAGTATTTT
-,TRBJ2-2,few,TRBV29-1,CSVGQTLSGELFF,TGCAGCGTTGGGCAGACTCTCTCCGGGGAGCTGTTTTTT
-,TRBJ2-7,few,TRBV28,CASSTPSGDYEQYF,TGTGCCAGCAGTACACCGTCAGGGGACTACGAGCAGTACTTC
-,TRBJ2-1,once,TRBV5-1,CASSFLGHETRNEQFF,TGCGCCAGCAGCTTTTTGGGACACGAAACAAGGAATGAGCAGTTCTTC
TRBD1,TRBJ2-7,few,TRBV7-2,CASSQGGTGYYEQYF,TGTGCCAGCAGCCAGGGAGGGACAGGGTACTACGAGCAGTACTTC
-,TRBJ2-7,few,TRBV12-3/TRBV12-4,CASSLWGLNSYEQYF,TGTGCCAGCAGTCTTTGGGGGTTGAACAGTTACGAGCAGTACTTC
-,TRBJ1-2,-,TRBV27,CASSLRRGVGDYGYTF,TGTGCCAGCAGTTTACGGAGGGGGGTAGGGGACTATGGCTACACCTTC
-,TRBJ1-2,many,TRBV28,CASNLGLNYGYTF,TGTGCCAGCAATCTCGGACTCAACTATGGCTACACCTTC
-,TRBJ2-4,few,TRBV4-1,CASSQEGDEYF,TGCGCCAGCAGCCAAGAGGGTGATGAGTACTTC